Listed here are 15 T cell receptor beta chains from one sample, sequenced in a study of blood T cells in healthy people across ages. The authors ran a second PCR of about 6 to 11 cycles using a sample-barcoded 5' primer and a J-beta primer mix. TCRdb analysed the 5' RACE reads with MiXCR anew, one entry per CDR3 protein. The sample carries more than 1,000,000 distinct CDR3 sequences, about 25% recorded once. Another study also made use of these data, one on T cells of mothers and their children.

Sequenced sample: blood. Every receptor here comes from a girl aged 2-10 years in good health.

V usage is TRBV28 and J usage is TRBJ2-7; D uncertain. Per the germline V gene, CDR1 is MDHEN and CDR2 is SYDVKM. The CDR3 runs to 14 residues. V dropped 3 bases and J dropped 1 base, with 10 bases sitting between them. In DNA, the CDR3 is TGTGCCAGCAGTTTTGGGGTGTCTTCCTACGAGCAGTACTTC. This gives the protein CASSFGVSSYEQYF.

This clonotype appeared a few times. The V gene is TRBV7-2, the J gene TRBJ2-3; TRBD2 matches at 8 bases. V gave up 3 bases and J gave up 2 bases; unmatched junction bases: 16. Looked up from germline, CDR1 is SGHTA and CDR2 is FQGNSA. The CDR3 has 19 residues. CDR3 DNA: TGTGCCAGCAGCTTCTCCCCCCGCCCGGGACTAGATTTCACAGATACGCAGTATTTT. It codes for CASSFSPRPGLDFTDTQYF.

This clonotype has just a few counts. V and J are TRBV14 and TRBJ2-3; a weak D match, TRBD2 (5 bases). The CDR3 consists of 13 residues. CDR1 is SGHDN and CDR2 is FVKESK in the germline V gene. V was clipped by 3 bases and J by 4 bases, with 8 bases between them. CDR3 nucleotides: TGTGCCAGCAGCCAGAACGGGGCAGATACGCAGTATTTT. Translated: CASSQNGADTQYF.

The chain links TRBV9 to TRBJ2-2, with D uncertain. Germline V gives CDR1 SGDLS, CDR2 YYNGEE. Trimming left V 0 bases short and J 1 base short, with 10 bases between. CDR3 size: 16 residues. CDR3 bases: TGTGCCAGCAGCGTAGGTTGGGGAAAGAACACCGGGGAGCTGTTTTTT. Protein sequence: CASSVGWGKNTGELFF.

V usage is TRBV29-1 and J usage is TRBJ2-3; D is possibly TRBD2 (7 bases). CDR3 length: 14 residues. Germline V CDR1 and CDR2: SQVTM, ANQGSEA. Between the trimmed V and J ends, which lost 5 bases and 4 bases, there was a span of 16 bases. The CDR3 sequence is CSVRSGTNSDTQYF. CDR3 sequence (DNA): TGCAGCGTTCGGAGCGGGACAAACTCAGATACGCAGTATTTT.

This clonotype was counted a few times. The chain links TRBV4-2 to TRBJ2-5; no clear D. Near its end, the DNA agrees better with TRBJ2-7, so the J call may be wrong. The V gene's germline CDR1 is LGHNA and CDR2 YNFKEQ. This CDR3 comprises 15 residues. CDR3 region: CASSPTPLEEDEQYF. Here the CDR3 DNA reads TGTGCCAGCAGCCCTACCCCCCTCGAGGAAGACGAGCAGTACTTC.

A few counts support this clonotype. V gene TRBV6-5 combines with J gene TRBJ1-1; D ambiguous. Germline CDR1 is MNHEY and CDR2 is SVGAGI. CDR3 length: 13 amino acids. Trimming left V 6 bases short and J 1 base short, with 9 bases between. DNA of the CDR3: TGTGCCAGCAGGTGGGCGGGGAACACTGAAGCTTTCTTT. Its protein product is CASRWAGNTEAFF.

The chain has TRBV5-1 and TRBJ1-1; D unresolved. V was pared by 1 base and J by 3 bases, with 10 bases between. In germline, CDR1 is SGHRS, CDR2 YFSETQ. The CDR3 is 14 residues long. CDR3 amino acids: CASSLIGKDTEAFF. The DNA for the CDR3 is TGCGCCAGCAGCTTGATAGGAAAGGACACTGAAGCTTTCTTT.

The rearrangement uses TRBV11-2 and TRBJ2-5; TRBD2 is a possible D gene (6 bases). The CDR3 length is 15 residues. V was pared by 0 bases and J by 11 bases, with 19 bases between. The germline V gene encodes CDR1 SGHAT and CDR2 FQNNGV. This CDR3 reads CASSLDSSRASAQYF. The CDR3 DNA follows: TGTGCCAGCAGCTTAGATTCTTCAAGGGCTAGCGCTCAGTACTTC.

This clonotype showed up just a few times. The CDR3 nucleotides are TGTGCCAGCAGCGTACAGACCCAGACAGATACGCAGTATTTT. Its protein is CASSVQTQTDTQYF. V usage is TRBV9 and J usage is TRBJ2-3, with no clear D. Germline CDR1 reads SGDLS; CDR2 reads YYNGEE. The CDR3 consists of 14 residues. V was trimmed by 1 base and J by 3 bases, leaving 9 bases between them. The variable domain in full, with the rest retrieved from reference TRBV9 and TRBJ2-3, is DSGVTQTPKHLITATGQRVTLRCSPRSGDLSVYWYQQSLDQGLQFLIQYYNGEERAKGNILERFSAQQFPDLHSELNLSSLELGDSALYFCASSVQTQTDTQYFGPGTRLTVL.

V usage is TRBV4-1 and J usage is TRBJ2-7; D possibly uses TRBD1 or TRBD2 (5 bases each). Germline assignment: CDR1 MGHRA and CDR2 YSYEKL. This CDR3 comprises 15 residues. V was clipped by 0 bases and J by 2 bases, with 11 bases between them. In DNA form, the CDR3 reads TGCGCCAGCAGCCAAGAAAGTAGGGGAGCCTACGAGCAGTACTTC. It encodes CASSQESRGAYEQYF.

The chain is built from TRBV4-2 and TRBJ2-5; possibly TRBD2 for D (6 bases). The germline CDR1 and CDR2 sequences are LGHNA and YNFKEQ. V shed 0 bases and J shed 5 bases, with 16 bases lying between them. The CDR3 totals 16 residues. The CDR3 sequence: CASSQDEDNRGETQYF. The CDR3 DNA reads TGTGCCAGCAGCCAAGATGAGGACAACCGGGGGGAGACCCAGTACTTC.

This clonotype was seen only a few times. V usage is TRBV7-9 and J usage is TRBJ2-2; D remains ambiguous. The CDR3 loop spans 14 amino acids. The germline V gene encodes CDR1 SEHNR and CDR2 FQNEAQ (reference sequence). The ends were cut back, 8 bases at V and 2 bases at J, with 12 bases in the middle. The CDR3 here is CASFRFSNTGELFF. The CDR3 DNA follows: TGTGCCAGCTTTAGGTTTTCCAACACCGGGGAGCTGTTTTTT.

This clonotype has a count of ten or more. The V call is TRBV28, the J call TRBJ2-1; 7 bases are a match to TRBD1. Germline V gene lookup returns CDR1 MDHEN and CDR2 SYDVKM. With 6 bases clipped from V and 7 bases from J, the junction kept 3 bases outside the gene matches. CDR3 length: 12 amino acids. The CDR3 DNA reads TGTGCCAGCAGCTCACAGGGGAATGAGCAGTTCTTC. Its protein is CASSSQGNEQFF.

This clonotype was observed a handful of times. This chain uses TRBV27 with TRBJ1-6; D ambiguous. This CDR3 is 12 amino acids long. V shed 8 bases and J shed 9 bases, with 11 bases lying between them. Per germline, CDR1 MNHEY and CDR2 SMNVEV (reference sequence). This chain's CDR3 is CASGSFASPLHF. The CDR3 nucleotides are TGTGCCAGCGGCTCTTTTGCTTCACCCCTCCACTTT.